The rows below give T cell receptor beta chains drawn from one sample of a study of blood T cells in healthy people across ages. One entry per CDR3 protein results from TCRdb running MiXCR on the 5' RACE reads. Of some 800,000 distinct CDR3 sequences in the sample, 20% to 25% are singletons; the top ten hold under 4.5%. These data also featured in a second study, about T cells of mothers and their children.

The specimen sequenced was blood. The receptors come from a boy younger than 18 in good health. The CDR3 runs from the conserved cysteine through the conserved F or W. Fields, in order: clone size, CDR3 length, V gene, D gene, J gene, CDR3 DNA, CDR3 protein. D genes are given only for firm matches. The listing skips clone size in some rows; elsewhere it reads once, few, many or a size class.

size: NA
length: 22
V: TRBV6-2/TRBV6-3
D: TRBD2
J: TRBJ2-7
DNA: TGTGCCAGCAGTTACCCGGGAGAAGCTCGCGGGGGTACGGGATCGGGCTCCTACGAGCAGTACTTC
CDR3: CASSYPGEARGGTGSGSYEQYF

size: NA
length: 16
V: TRBV3-1
D: NA
J: TRBJ1-2
DNA: TGTGCCAGCAGCCAAGTGGTAATGGGACGGAACTATGGCTACACCTTC
CDR3: CASSQVVMGRNYGYTF

size: few
length: 16
V: TRBV6-2/TRBV6-3
D: NA
J: TRBJ2-3
DNA: TGTGCCAGCAGTTCCCGGACCGCACTCGGGGCAGATACGCAGTATTTT
CDR3: CASSSRTALGADTQYF

size: many
length: 16
V: TRBV6-2/TRBV6-3
D: TRBD1
J: TRBJ2-4
DNA: TGTGCCAGCAGTCTCCCCCAGGGACAGGGGAGGGACATTCAGTACTTC
CDR3: CASSLPQGQGRDIQYF

size: NA
length: 16
V: TRBV4-3
D: TRBD2
J: TRBJ2-7
DNA: TGCACCAGCAGCCAAGCGGCTAGCGGAACGACCTACGAGCAGTACTTC
CDR3: CTSSQAASGTTYEQYF

size: NA
length: 13
V: TRBV7-3
D: NA
J: TRBJ2-1
DNA: TGTGCCAGCAGCTTTACCCCCTACAATGAGCAGTTCTTC
CDR3: CASSFTPYNEQFF

size: few
length: 12
V: TRBV3-1
D: NA
J: TRBJ1-3
DNA: TGTGCCAGCAGCCGAGCTGGAAACACCATATATTTT
CDR3: CASSRAGNTIYF

size: NA
length: 17
V: TRBV18
D: TRBD2
J: TRBJ2-7
DNA: TGTGCCAGCTCACCACAGAGACTAGCGGGGGGATCCTACGAGCAGTACTTC
CDR3: CASSPQRLAGGSYEQYF

size: few
length: 15
V: TRBV18
D: NA
J: TRBJ2-6
DNA: TGTGCCAGCTCACCAGTAGGTATTGGGGCCAACGTCCTGACTTTC
CDR3: CASSPVGIGANVLTF

size: NA
length: 17
V: TRBV4-3
D: NA
J: TRBJ2-4
DNA: TGCGCCAGCAGCCCCACCCACGCCGGTGGGGCCAAAAACATTCAGTACTTC
CDR3: CASSPTHAGGAKNIQYF

size: NA
length: 14
V: TRBV6-2/TRBV6-3
D: NA
J: TRBJ1-1
DNA: TGTGCCAGCAGTTACTCGAGGGCTCTCACTGAAGCTTTCTTT
CDR3: CASSYSRALTEAFF

size: few
length: 16
V: TRBV6-2/TRBV6-3
D: TRBD2
J: TRBJ2-1
DNA: TGTGCCAGCAGTTCACATAGCGGGGGGAACTACAATGAGCAGTTCTTC
CDR3: CASSSHSGGNYNEQFF

size: few
length: 13
V: TRBV24-1
D: NA
J: TRBJ1-2
DNA: TGCGCCACCAGTGGAGGGGGTGACTATGGCTACACCTTC
CDR3: CATSGGGDYGYTF

size: NA
length: 14
V: TRBV20-1
D: TRBD2
J: TRBJ2-1
DNA: TGCAGTGCCTCGTATAGCGGGACTTACAATGAGCAGTTCTTC
CDR3: CSASYSGTYNEQFF

size: NA
length: 15
V: TRBV28
D: NA
J: TRBJ2-7
DNA: TGTGCCAGCATAGAAGGCGGGGCAGGCAGGGACGAGCAGTACTTC
CDR3: CASIEGGAGRDEQYF

size: NA
length: 16
V: TRBV7-3
D: TRBD1
J: TRBJ2-3
DNA: TGTGCCAGCAGCTCATACAGGGGTGGCGGCACAGATACGCAGTATTTT
CDR3: CASSSYRGGGTDTQYF

size: few
length: 17
V: TRBV12-3/TRBV12-4
D: TRBD2
J: TRBJ2-7
DNA: TGTGCCAGCAGCCCCTCCCCCACTAGCGGGGGGGACTACGAGCAGTACTTC
CDR3: CASSPSPTSGGDYEQYF

size: few
length: 15
V: TRBV7-2
D: TRBD2
J: TRBJ2-1
DNA: TGTGCCAGCAGCCTAACTAGCGGGAGTCGTCTTGAGCAGTTCTTC
CDR3: CASSLTSGSRLEQFF

size: NA
length: 16
V: TRBV27
D: NA
J: TRBJ2-2
DNA: TGTGCCAGCAGGCTTGTGGGGGGCATCGTTGCCGGGGAGCTGTTTTTT
CDR3: CASRLVGGIVAGELFF

size: once
length: 12
V: TRBV25-1
D: TRBD1
J: TRBJ1-2
DNA: TGTGCCAACAGTGCCGGGACAGGGGACTACACCTTC
CDR3: CANSAGTGDYTF

size: NA
length: 10
V: TRBV29-1
D: NA
J: TRBJ2-5
DNA: TGCAGCGTCCGCCCAGAGACCCAGTACTTC
CDR3: CSVRPETQYF

size: NA
length: 15
V: TRBV7-2
D: NA
J: TRBJ1-5
DNA: TGTGCCAGCAGCTCCCGGAGGTCTTCCAATCAGCCCCAGCATTTT
CDR3: CASSSRRSSNQPQHF